This TCR beta chain originates from a study of CD8+ T cells in alopecia areata. Treatment given: oral pan-JAK inhibitor, 5-10 mg twice daily. RNA extraction and reverse transcription yielded cDNA as sequencing template. TCRdb's copy holds only in-frame clones and misses some; the assay was immunoSEQ multiplex PCR. The sample has fewer than 110,000 clones; 84% are singletons. V lost 2 bases, J lost 3 bases, and 8 bases stayed unmatched. Germline V CDR1 and CDR2: MGHRA, YSYEKL. The CDR3 has 16 amino acids. The V call is TRBV4-1, the J call TRBJ2-3; 7 nucleotides match TRBD1. The TCR comes from a human donor with alopecia areata. The sample here was CD8+ T cells sorted from blood, taken at week 24, from a patient treated with tofacitinib. The CDR3 DNA sequence: TGCGCCAGCAGCCAACGCTCAGGGGGTTGGACAGATACGCAGTATTTT. Translation: CASSQRSGGWTDTQYF.